This T cell receptor (beta chain) came from a study of blood T cell repertoires in COVID-19. There are 12 residues in the CDR3. J lost 7 bases, V lost 3 bases, and 1 base had no gene match. CDR1 is MDHEN, CDR2 SYDVKM, per germline. Seattle's cohort entered during active infection and was followed longitudinally. Clones were sequenced by immunoSEQ multiplex PCR, and TCRdb holds only the in-frame ones, with some missing. The sample contains 250,000 to 400,000 clones, about nine tenths of which appear only once. The clonotype originates from a woman aged 25 to 45 with COVID-19, enrolled during active disease. The chain uses TRBV28 and TRBJ1-2; 8 bases map to TRBD1. The material sequenced was peripheral blood. CDR3 sequence reads: CASSFGTGGYTF. The CDR3 DNA sequence: TGTGCCAGCAGTTTCGGGACAGGTGGCTACACCTTC.